The 16 T cell receptor beta chains below all came from one sample that was sequenced in a study of T cells in narcolepsy. Clones were sequenced by immunoSEQ multiplex PCR, and TCRdb holds only the in-frame ones, with some missing. The data contain 25,000 to 35,000 clones, roughly 87% of them seen just once; the ten biggest clones take up roughly 2.5%. The sequenced sample consisted of CD45RA- memory CD4+ T cells from PBMCs. These receptors originate from a human donor with narcolepsy.

The rearrangement joins TRBV6-6 to TRBJ2-5; D gene ambiguous. The CDR3 is made up of 12 amino acids. Germline CDR1 reads MNHNY; CDR2 reads SVGAGI (reference sequence). V was trimmed by 0 bases and J by 4 bases, leaving 3 bases between them. CDR3 sequence: CASSYSRETQYF. The CDR3 DNA reads TGTGCCAGCAGTTACTCGAGAGAGACCCAGTACTTC.

V usage is TRBV4-3 and J usage is TRBJ1-6; D not certain. Germline loops: CDR1 LGHNA, CDR2 YSLEER. CDR3 length equals 15 residues. V gave up 4 bases and J gave up 8 bases, with 15 bases separating them. CDR3 DNA sequence: TGCGCCAGCAGCCCGCCGATAGGTTACGATTCACCCCTCCACTTT. Residues: CASSPPIGYDSPLHF.

The CDR3 nucleotides are TGTGCCAGCAGCCGGGGACAGGGGGCGACACGCTCCTACGAGCAGTACTTC. Encoded protein: CASSRGQGATRSYEQYF. The V gene is TRBV5-5, the J gene TRBJ2-7, with 12 bases identical to TRBD1. The CDR3 is made up of 17 amino acids. The V and J ends lost 4 bases and 0 bases, in that order; junction bases with no gene match: 8. Germline assignment: CDR1 SGHKS and CDR2 YYEKEE (reference sequence).

This chain joins TRBV7-8 and TRBJ2-7; TRBD1 might be the D (6 bases). CDR3 length: 13 residues. The germline V gene has CDR1 SGHVS and CDR2 FQNEAQ. Trimming pared 4 bases from V and 5 bases from J, leaving 12 bases between. In DNA form, the CDR3 reads TGTGCCAGCAGCTGGGGGCAGACCGACGAGCAGTACTTC. Translating gives CASSWGQTDEQYF.

This CDR3 reads CASSPREVENTIYF. Written as DNA, the CDR3 is TGTGCCAGCAGCCCCAGGGAGGTTGAAAACACCATATATTTT. J is TRBJ1-3 and V is TRBV6-1; D may be TRBD1 (5 bases). Trimming removed 6 bases at V and 6 bases at J, with 15 bases between. This CDR3 has 14 amino acids. CDR1 and CDR2 from the germline V gene are MNHNS and SASEGT.

This clone was seen a few times. The J gene is TRBJ2-3, the V gene TRBV13; D is possibly TRBD2 (6 bases). Germline CDR1 is PRHDT and CDR2 is FYEKMQ (reference sequence). V lost 5 bases and J lost 6, with 18 bases in between. The CDR3 runs to 15 residues. The CDR3 bases are TGTGCCAGCAGCCCAGGGTCGGGGGAGGTTGATACGCAGTATTTT. It specifies CASSPGSGEVDTQYF.

The rearrangement links TRBV5-1 to TRBJ1-1, with TRBD1 matching 7 bases. The germline V gene encodes CDR1 SGHRS and CDR2 YFSETQ. J lost 0 bases, V lost 4 bases, and 15 bases had no gene match. The CDR3 is made up of 18 amino acids. The CDR3 protein is CASSAPTAQGSMNTEAFF. CDR3 coding DNA: TGCGCCAGCAGCGCTCCGACCGCACAGGGGTCCATGAACACTGAAGCTTTCTTT.

The rearrangement joins TRBV19 to TRBJ1-1, with D tentatively TRBD1 (5 bases). The CDR3 sequence is 16 residues long. Trimming pared 5 bases from V and 1 base from J, leaving 17 bases between. Per germline, CDR1 LNHDA and CDR2 SQIVND (reference sequence). The CDR3 spells CASSVNAGFTNTEAFF. The CDR3 nucleotides are TGTGCCAGTAGTGTCAACGCAGGGTTCACGAACACTGAAGCTTTCTTT. The whole variable domain, remainder taken from reference TRBV19 and TRBJ1-1, is DGGITQSPKYLFRKEGQNVTLSCEQNLNHDAMYWYRQDPGQGLRLIYYSQIVNDFQKGDIAEGYSVSREKKESFPLTVTSAQKNPTAFYLCASSVNAGFTNTEAFFGQGTRLTVV.

This chain joins TRBV6-5 and TRBJ2-7, with 9 nucleotides matching TRBD2. CDR1 is MNHEY and CDR2 is SVGAGI in the germline V gene. V dropped 6 bases and J dropped 7; count of bases not matched to a gene: 13. CDR3 size: 15 residues. The CDR3 DNA sequence: TGTGCCAGCAGCCGACTGAGCGGGGGGAATAGTGAGCAGTACTTC. It is translated as CASSRLSGGNSEQYF.

V and J are TRBV7-3 and TRBJ2-3; TRBD2 aligns across 9 bases. Germline V CDR1 and CDR2: SGHTA, FQGTGA. The CDR3 consists of 18 residues. V lost 5 bases, J lost 0 bases, and 12 bases stayed unmatched. The CDR3 DNA reads TGTGCCAGCAGCCCAACCCGAGGGCTAGCGGGGAGCACAGATACGCAGTATTTT. Translation: CASSPTRGLAGSTDTQYF.

In this sample, this clone turned up once. V is TRBV6-1 and J is TRBJ1-5; D call uncertain. Per the germline V gene, CDR1 is MNHNS and CDR2 is SASEGT. The CDR3 runs to 15 residues. V lost 3 bases to trimming and J lost 6 bases, with 15 bases between them. The CDR3 DNA sequence: TGTGCCAGCAGTGATGATAGGAGGGCTCGTCAGCCCCAGCATTTT. Its protein is CASSDDRRARQPQHF.

In this sample, this clone turned up once. The chain couples TRBV19 to TRBJ1-4; 7 bases map to TRBD1. Looked up from germline, CDR1 is LNHDA and CDR2 is SQIVND (reference sequence). The CDR3 extends over 14 amino acids. Trimming cost V 6 bases and J 4 bases; bases outside gene matches: 5. CDR3 nucleotide sequence: TGTGCCAGTAGCACTACAGGGGTTAATGAAAAACTGTTTTTT. Protein product: CASSTTGVNEKLFF.

The rearrangement uses TRBV11-2 and TRBJ1-4, with D uncertain. The V end was cut by 3 bases, the J end by 7 bases, with 12 bases between. This CDR3 contains 14 residues. The germline CDR1 and CDR2 sequences are SGHAT and FQNNGV. CDR3 DNA sequence: TGTGCCAGCAGCTTTCTCGGGGTGGGTGAAAAACTGTTTTTT. Protein sequence: CASSFLGVGEKLFF.

The chain has TRBV11-3 and TRBJ1-2; tentative D call: TRBD1 (6 bases). Per the germline V gene, CDR1 is SGHNT and CDR2 is YENEEA. This CDR3 has 13 residues. The V and J ends lost 5 bases and 4 bases respectively, with 11 bases between them. The CDR3 region has the DNA TGTGCCAGCAGCCCCGGACAGAGCTATGGCTACACCTTC. Translation gives CASSPGQSYGYTF.

This chain links TRBV2 with TRBJ2-1, with D perhaps matching TRBD1 (5 bases). The CDR3 has 12 residues. Deletions cut 0 bases from V and 12 bases from J, with 9 bases between. Germline loops: CDR1 SNHLY, CDR2 FYNNEI. CDR3 in DNA: TGTGCCAGCAGTGAAGCCCTTAGGGGGCAGTTCTTC. Protein: CASSEALRGQFF.

Only one count was recorded for this clone. The chain employs TRBV10-3 and TRBJ2-2; 7 bases fit TRBD1. The CDR3 spans 14 residues. In germline, CDR1 is ENHRY, CDR2 SYGVKD. V was pared by 10 bases and J by 4 bases, with 9 bases of the junction left unmatched. DNA of the CDR3: TGTGCCACTAGACAGGGCGGAATCACCGGGGAGCTGTTTTTT. Protein: CATRQGGITGELFF.